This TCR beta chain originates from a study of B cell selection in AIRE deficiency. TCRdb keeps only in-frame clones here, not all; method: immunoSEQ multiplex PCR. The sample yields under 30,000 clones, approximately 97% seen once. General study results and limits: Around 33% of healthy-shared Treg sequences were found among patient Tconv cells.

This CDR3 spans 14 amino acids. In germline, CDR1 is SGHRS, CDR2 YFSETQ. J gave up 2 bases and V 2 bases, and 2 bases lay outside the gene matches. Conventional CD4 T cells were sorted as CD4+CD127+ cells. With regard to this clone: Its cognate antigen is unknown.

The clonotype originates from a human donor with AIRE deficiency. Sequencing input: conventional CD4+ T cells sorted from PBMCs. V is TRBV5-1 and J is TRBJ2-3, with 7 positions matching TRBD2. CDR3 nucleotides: TGCGCCAGCAGCTTTGGGACTATCACAGATACGCAGTATTTT. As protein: CASSFGTITDTQYF.